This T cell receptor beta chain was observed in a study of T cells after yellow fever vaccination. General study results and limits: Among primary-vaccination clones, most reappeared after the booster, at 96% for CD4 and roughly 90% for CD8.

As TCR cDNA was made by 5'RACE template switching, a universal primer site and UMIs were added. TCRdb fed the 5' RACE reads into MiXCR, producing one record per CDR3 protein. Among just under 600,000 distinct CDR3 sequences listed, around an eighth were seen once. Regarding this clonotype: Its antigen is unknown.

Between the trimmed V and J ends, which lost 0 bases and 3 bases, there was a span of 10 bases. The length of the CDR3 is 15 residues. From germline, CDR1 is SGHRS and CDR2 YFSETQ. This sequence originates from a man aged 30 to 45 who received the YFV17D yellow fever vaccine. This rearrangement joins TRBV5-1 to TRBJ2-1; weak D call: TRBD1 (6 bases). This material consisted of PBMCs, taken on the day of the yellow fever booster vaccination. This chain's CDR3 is CASSLVPGDYNEQFF. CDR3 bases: TGCGCCAGCAGCTTGGTCCCAGGGGACTACAATGAGCAGTTCTTC.